The 17 T cell receptor beta chains given below trace back to one sample, sequenced in a study of cytomegalovirus exposure and HLA in healthy donors. This PCR relied on a set of 60 Vbeta primers and 13 Jbeta primers. The repertoire was sequenced with immunoSEQ multiplex PCR; TCRdb's copy has only in-frame clones and lacks some. The sample contains approximately 130,000 clones, 8.5% to 9% of which appear only once. Sequenced sample: PBMCs. These receptors all stem from a woman between 40 and 55 years old in good health and CMV-seropositive.

This clone was detected only a few times. This chain joins TRBV19 and TRBJ2-1; TRBD2 matches 10 bases. The J segment lost 1 base and the V segment lost 4 bases, leaving 7 bases of the junction unmatched. CDR3 length: 17 amino acids. Per germline, CDR1 LNHDA and CDR2 SQIVND (reference sequence). The DNA of the CDR3 is TGTGCCAGTAGTACGCTAGCGGGGGCCATTTCCTACAATGAGCAGTTCTTC. It is translated as CASSTLAGAISYNEQFF.

This clone appeared a few times. The J gene is TRBJ1-2, the V gene TRBV6-1; a weak D match, TRBD1 (6 bases). The germline CDR1 and CDR2 sequences are MNHNS and SASEGT. This CDR3 spans 14 amino acids. V was clipped by 1 base and J by 7 bases, with 13 bases between them. CDR3 sequence reads: CASSEVRGTFGYTF. The CDR3, as DNA: TGTGCCAGCAGTGAAGTCAGGGGAACTTTTGGCTACACCTTC.

The chain couples TRBV7-9 to TRBJ1-1; D unclear. From germline, CDR1 is SEHNR and CDR2 FQNEAQ (reference sequence). The CDR3 extends over 15 amino acids. V gave up 2 bases and J gave up 0 bases, with 10 bases separating them. DNA of the CDR3: TGTGCCAGCAGCTTAAGAGGAATCATGAACACTGAAGCTTTCTTT. Protein product: CASSLRGIMNTEAFF.

This clone was observed a few times. The chain couples TRBV19 to TRBJ1-1; a possible D gene is TRBD1 (5 bases). Germline V CDR1 and CDR2: LNHDA, SQIVND (reference sequence). The CDR3 covers 14 residues. V shed 1 base and J shed 11 bases, with 17 bases lying between them. The CDR3 loop is CASSIGGGVMGAFF. CDR3 DNA sequence: TGTGCCAGTAGTATAGGCGGGGGGGTAATGGGCGCTTTCTTT.

The chain combines TRBV6-6 with TRBJ1-4; D may be TRBD1 (5 bases). There are 16 residues in the CDR3. Germline V CDR1 and CDR2: MNHNY, SVGAGI (reference sequence). V was pared by 8 bases and J by 4 bases, with 20 bases between. CDR3 DNA: TGTGCCAGCTCCAACTTGGCCAGGGCGTATAATGAAAAACTGTTTTTT. Protein product: CASSNLARAYNEKLFF.

V gene TRBV28 combines with J gene TRBJ2-7; TRBD1 agrees at 7 bases. J lost 4 bases, V lost 6 bases, and 9 bases had no gene match. This CDR3 contains 14 residues. Germline values: CDR1 MDHEN, CDR2 SYDVKM. The CDR3: CASRGGQATYEQYF. CDR3 sequence (DNA): TGTGCCAGCAGGGGCGGACAGGCGACGTACGAGCAGTACTTC.

This clone turned up a few times. V usage is TRBV7-3 and J usage is TRBJ2-2, with 7 bases identical to TRBD1. This CDR3 spans 12 amino acids. The V gene's germline CDR1 is SGHTA and CDR2 FQGTGA. V gave up 3 bases and J gave up 8 bases; unmatched junction bases: 0. This CDR3 reads CASSLGQGELFF. CDR3 bases: TGTGCCAGCAGCTTGGGACAGGGGGAGCTGTTTTTT.

This chain links TRBV27 with TRBJ1-6; tentative D call: TRBD1 (5 bases). The CDR3 length is 16 residues. The V gene lost 5 bases and the J gene lost 0 bases, with 11 bases spanning the gap. In germline, CDR1 is MNHEY, CDR2 SMNVEV (reference sequence). CDR3 DNA sequence: TGTGCCAGCAGTCGGAGGGGAGGCTCCTATAATTCACCCCTCCACTTT. This translates into CASSRRGGSYNSPLHF.

In its sample, this clone was seen a few times. This sequence joins TRBV11-2 and TRBJ1-2; 12 bases map to TRBD1. There are 14 residues in the CDR3. V was pared by 3 bases and J by 8 bases, with 4 bases of the junction left unmatched. CDR1 and CDR2 (germline): SGHAT, FQNNGV. The CDR3 here is CASSFGTGGDGYTF. The CDR3 region has the DNA TGTGCCAGCAGCTTCGGGACAGGGGGCGACGGCTACACCTTC.

The V call is TRBV29-1, the J call TRBJ1-1; D uncertain. The CDR3 has 13 amino acids. Germline V CDR1 and CDR2: SQVTM, ANQGSEA. The germline V and J ends were trimmed by 5 bases and 1 base, with 11 bases remaining between them. In DNA form, the CDR3 reads TGCAGCGTTTGGGGTCGGGGGAACACTGAAGCTTTCTTT. It translates to CSVWGRGNTEAFF.

The chain links TRBV5-4 to TRBJ1-6; D is ambiguous. The CDR3 sequence is 14 residues long. Deletions cut 0 bases from V and 10 bases from J, with 11 bases between. Germline values: CDR1 SGHNT, CDR2 YYREEE (reference sequence). The CDR3, as DNA: TGTGCCAGCAGCTTGGACAGAGAGATCTCACCCCTCCACTTT. It is translated as CASSLDREISPLHF.

This chain links TRBV6-5 with TRBJ1-5; D is unresolved. V shed 6 bases and J shed 3 bases, with 15 bases lying between them. CDR3 length equals 15 residues. CDR1 is MNHEY, CDR2 SVGAGI, per germline. CDR3 residues: CASRRAGKDNQPQHF. The CDR3 coding sequence is TGTGCCAGCAGGAGAGCCGGGAAAGACAATCAGCCCCAGCATTTT.

The CDR3 loop is CASSWTLSNQPQHF. CDR3 nucleotide sequence: TGTGCCAGCAGCTGGACACTTAGCAATCAGCCCCAGCATTTT. This sequence joins TRBV5-8 and TRBJ1-5, with TRBD1 as a possible D gene (5 bases). The CDR3 is 14 amino acids. The germline V gene encodes CDR1 SGHTS and CDR2 YDEGEE. Trimming stripped 3 bases from V and 0 bases from J, with 7 bases between.

This clone turned up a few times. This chain joins TRBV4-2 and TRBJ2-1; D is ambiguous. From germline, CDR1 is LGHNA and CDR2 YNFKEQ. This CDR3 contains 13 residues. V lost 1 base, J lost 8 bases, and 9 bases lay in between. Written as DNA, the CDR3 is TGTGCCAGCAGCCAAGGAACTGTCGATGAGCAGTTCTTC. Protein sequence: CASSQGTVDEQFF.

The chain recombines TRBV6-1 with TRBJ1-4; D not resolved. CDR3 size: 13 residues. The germline V gene has CDR1 MNHNS and CDR2 SASEGT. V gave up 8 bases and J gave up 6 bases, with 13 bases separating them. The CDR3 DNA follows: TGTGCCAGCTCTAGGCCTAGAGATGAAAAACTGTTTTTT. Its translation: CASSRPRDEKLFF.

The chain carries TRBV11-2 and TRBJ1-6; the match to TRBD1 covers 11 bases. Unmatched junction bases numbered 4, after V lost 5 bases and J lost 7 bases. Germline V lookup: CDR1 SGHAT, CDR2 FQNNGV. This CDR3 contains 15 residues. The CDR3 is CASSPRTGGNSPLHF. The CDR3 region has the DNA TGTGCCAGCAGCCCGCGGACAGGGGGCAATTCACCCCTCCACTTT.

This clone was picked up a small number of times. The genes are TRBV25-1 and TRBJ1-3; 9 bases line up with TRBD1. V shed 6 bases and J 0 bases; nucleotides not matched to a gene: 6. This CDR3 region has 16 residues. Germline V lookup: CDR1 MGHDK, CDR2 SYGVNS. The CDR3 spells CASRRTGDYSGNTIYF. CDR3 DNA sequence: TGTGCCAGCAGACGGACAGGGGATTACTCTGGAAACACCATATATTTT.